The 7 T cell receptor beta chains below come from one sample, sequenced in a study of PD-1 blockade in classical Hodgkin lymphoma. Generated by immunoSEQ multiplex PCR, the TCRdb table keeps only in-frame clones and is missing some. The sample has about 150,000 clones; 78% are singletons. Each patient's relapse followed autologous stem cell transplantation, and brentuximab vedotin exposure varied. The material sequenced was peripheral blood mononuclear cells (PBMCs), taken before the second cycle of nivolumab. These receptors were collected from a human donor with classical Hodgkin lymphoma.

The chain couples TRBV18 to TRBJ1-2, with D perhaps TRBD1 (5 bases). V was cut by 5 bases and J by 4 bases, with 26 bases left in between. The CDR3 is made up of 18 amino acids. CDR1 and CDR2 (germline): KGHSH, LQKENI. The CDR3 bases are TGTGCCAGCTCAGTTCACCGGGACGGCCCATCGATCCCCTATGGCTACACCTTC. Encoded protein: CASSVHRDGPSIPYGYTF.

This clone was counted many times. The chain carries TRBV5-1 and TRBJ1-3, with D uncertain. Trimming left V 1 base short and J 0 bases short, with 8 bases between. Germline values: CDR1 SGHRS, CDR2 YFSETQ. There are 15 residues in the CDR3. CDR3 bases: TGCGCCAGCAGCTTGAACTCGGACTCTGGAAACACCATATATTTT. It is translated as CASSLNSDSGNTIYF.

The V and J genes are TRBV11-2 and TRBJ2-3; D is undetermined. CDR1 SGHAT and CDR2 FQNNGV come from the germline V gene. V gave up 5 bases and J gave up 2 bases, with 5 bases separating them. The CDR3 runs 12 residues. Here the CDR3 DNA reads TGTGCCAGCAGCCCTTACACAGATACGCAGTATTTT. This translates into CASSPYTDTQYF.

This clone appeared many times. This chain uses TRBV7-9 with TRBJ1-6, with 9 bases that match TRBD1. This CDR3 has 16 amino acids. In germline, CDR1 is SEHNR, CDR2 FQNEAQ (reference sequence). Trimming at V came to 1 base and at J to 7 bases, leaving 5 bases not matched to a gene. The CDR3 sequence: CASSLGLGQGNSPLHF. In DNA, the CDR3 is TGTGCCAGCAGCTTAGGTCTAGGACAGGGGAATTCACCCCTCCACTTT.

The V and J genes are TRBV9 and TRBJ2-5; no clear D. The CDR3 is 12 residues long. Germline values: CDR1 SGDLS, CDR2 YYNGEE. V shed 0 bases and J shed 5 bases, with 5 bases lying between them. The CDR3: CASSVEGETQYF. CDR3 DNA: TGTGCCAGCAGCGTAGAGGGTGAGACCCAGTACTTC. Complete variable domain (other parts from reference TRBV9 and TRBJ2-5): DSGVTQTPKHLITATGQRVTLRCSPRSGDLSVYWYQQSLDQGLQFLIQYYNGEERAKGNILERFSAQQFPDLHSELNLSSLELGDSALYFCASSVEGETQYFGPGTRLLVL.

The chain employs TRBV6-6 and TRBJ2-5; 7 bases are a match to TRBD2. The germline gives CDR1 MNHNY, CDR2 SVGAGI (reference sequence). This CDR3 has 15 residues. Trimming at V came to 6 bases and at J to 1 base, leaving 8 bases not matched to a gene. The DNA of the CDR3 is TGTGCCAGCAGCCAAGGCGGGGGATCCCAAGAGACCCAGTACTTC. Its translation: CASSQGGGSQETQYF.

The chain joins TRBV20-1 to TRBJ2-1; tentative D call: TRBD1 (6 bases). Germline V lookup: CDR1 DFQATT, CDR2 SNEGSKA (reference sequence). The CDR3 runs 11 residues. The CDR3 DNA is TGCAGCCGAGGGGGTTACAATGAGCAGTTCTTC. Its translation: CSRGGYNEQFF.